Each of the 15 T cell receptor beta chains below was sequenced from the same sample in a study of T cell repertoires and HLA-DP antigens. What these receptors recognize is not known. Assay used: immunoSEQ multiplex PCR; TCRdb lists only in-frame clones, some missing. This table holds some 110,000 clones, 80% to 95% found once. The sample was CD4+ T cells from PBMCs. These receptor sequences come from a woman younger than 35 in good health and CMV-seronegative.

This clone was seen just once. The chain is built from TRBV14 and TRBJ2-1; 13 bases map to TRBD2. The CDR3 is made up of 17 amino acids. Unmatched junction bases numbered 3, after V lost 1 base and J lost 3 bases. Germline loops: CDR1 SGHDN, CDR2 FVKESK. The CDR3 loop is CASSQGGLAGFYNEQFF. The CDR3 bases are TGTGCCAGCAGCCAAGGGGGACTAGCGGGATTCTACAATGAGCAGTTCTTC.

The chain combines TRBV18 with TRBJ2-6; D perhaps matches TRBD2 (5 bases). The germline V gene has CDR1 KGHSH and CDR2 LQKENI. Between the trimmed V and J ends, which lost 3 bases and 0 bases, there was a span of 6 bases. The CDR3 is made up of 15 amino acids. The CDR3 nucleotides read TGTGCCAGCTCACCCCGGGGCTCTGGGGCCAACGTCCTGACTTTC. Protein: CASSPRGSGANVLTF.

J is TRBJ1-6 and V is TRBV14, with D possibly matching TRBD1 (5 bases). V was shortened by 4 bases and J by 7 bases, with 17 bases between the two germline ends. CDR1 and CDR2 (germline): SGHDN, FVKESK. This CDR3 contains 16 residues. CDR3 DNA: TGTGCCAGCAGCCCGGGTCGGGTCCGGGGGAATTCACCCCTCCACTTT. It yields the protein CASSPGRVRGNSPLHF.

J is TRBJ2-5 and V is TRBV27, with 13 positions matching TRBD2. The CDR3 extends over 17 amino acids. V shed 2 bases and J 5 bases; nucleotides not matched to a gene: 8. In germline, CDR1 is MNHEY, CDR2 SMNVEV (reference sequence). CDR3 in amino acids: CASSLRTSGGRGETQYF. CDR3 nucleotides: TGTGCCAGCAGTTTAAGGACTAGCGGGGGCCGGGGGGAGACCCAGTACTTC.

The CDR3 loop reads CASSYRGRNEAFF. The CDR3, as DNA: TGTGCCAGCAGTTACAGGGGGCGAAATGAAGCTTTCTTT. The chain links TRBV6-5 to TRBJ1-1; 7 positions agree with TRBD1. The germline gives CDR1 MNHEY, CDR2 SVGAGI. The CDR3 loop spans 13 amino acids. V was clipped by 2 bases and J by 7 bases; unmatched bases: 4.

The chain is built from TRBV9 and TRBJ2-7; TRBD2 agrees at 10 bases. The CDR3 sequence is 14 residues long. Germline V lookup: CDR1 SGDLS, CDR2 YYNGEE. V lost 2 bases to trimming and J lost 3 bases; unmatched junction nucleotides: 2. CDR3 DNA: TGTGCCAGCAGCGTGGGACTAGCGAGCTACGAGCAGTACTTC. Translation gives CASSVGLASYEQYF.

V usage is TRBV18 and J usage is TRBJ2-7; no clear D gene. This CDR3 is built from 16 residues. Trimming removed 1 base at V and 2 bases at J, with 15 bases between. The germline CDR1 and CDR2 sequences are KGHSH and LQKENI. The CDR3 reads CASSPQLRTETYEQYF. CDR3 bases: TGTGCCAGCTCACCACAGTTGCGGACCGAGACCTACGAGCAGTACTTC. The variable domain in full, with the rest retrieved from reference TRBV18 and TRBJ2-7, is NAGVMQNPRHLVRRRGQEARLRCSPMKGHSHVYWYRQLPEEGLKFMVYLQKENIIDESGMPKERFSAEFPKEGPSILRIQQVVRGDSAAYFCASSPQLRTETYEQYFGPGTRLTVT.

The table lists this clone with a count of one. This CDR3 reads CASSLTGQRFDQPQHF. CDR3 in DNA: TGTGCCAGTAGTCTAACGGGACAGCGATTCGATCAGCCCCAGCATTTT. The chain links TRBV19 to TRBJ1-5, with 7 bases aligning to TRBD1. Germline V gene sequence: CDR1 LNHDA, CDR2 SQIVND (reference sequence). V was pared by 5 bases and J by 5 bases, with 12 bases of the junction left unmatched. The CDR3 length is 16 residues.

This clone was counted between two and nine times. This chain connects TRBV7-9 to TRBJ1-1, with a possible D match to TRBD1 (6 bases). The V end lost 6 bases, the J end lost 0 bases, and 17 bases lay between the germline ends. Germline V CDR1 and CDR2: SEHNR, FQNEAQ (reference sequence). The CDR3 runs to 16 residues. CDR3 in DNA: TGTGCCAGCAGTGGTGGGGTGAGGGGGTTGAACACTGAAGCTTTCTTT. Its protein product is CASSGGVRGLNTEAFF. The whole variable domain, filled in from reference TRBV7-9 and TRBJ1-1, reads DTGVSQNPRHKITKRGQNVTFRCDPISEHNRLYWYRQTLGQGPEFLTYFQNEAQLEKSRLLSDRFSAERPKGSFSTLEIQRTEQGDSAMYLCASSGGVRGLNTEAFFGQGTRLTVV.

V usage is TRBV6-1 and J usage is TRBJ2-7; no clear D. Germline loops: CDR1 MNHNS, CDR2 SASEGT. The CDR3 covers 12 residues. V gave up 6 bases and J gave up 5 bases, with 11 bases separating them. The CDR3 DNA is TGTGCCAGCAGGGAGACAAGGGACGAGCAGTACTTC. Encoded protein: CASRETRDEQYF.

The chain combines TRBV7-2 with TRBJ1-4, with D possibly matching TRBD1 (5 bases). The CDR3 has 14 residues. Germline CDR1 and CDR2: SGHTA and FQGNSA. V shed 2 bases and J shed 5 bases, with 9 bases lying between them. For the CDR3, the DNA is TGTGCCAGCAGCTTACCAGGGACCAATGAAAAACTGTTTTTT. Its protein product is CASSLPGTNEKLFF.

The CDR3, as DNA: TGTGCCAGCAGCTTAAACCCGCGTGTAGTCATGAACACTGAAGCTTTCTTT. Translated: CASSLNPRVVMNTEAFF. The chain has TRBV7-3 and TRBJ1-1; D ambiguous. The CDR3 sequence is 17 residues long. V was pared by 1 base and J by 0 bases, with 15 bases between. The germline CDR1 and CDR2 sequences are SGHTA and FQGTGA.

This clone showed up many times. The V call is TRBV7-3, the J call TRBJ2-3, with D possibly TRBD1 on 5 matching bases. CDR1 and CDR2 (germline): SGHTA, FQGTGA. This CDR3 region has 14 residues. The V and J ends lost 0 bases and 4 bases respectively, with 8 bases between them. The CDR3 DNA reads as TGTGCCAGCAGCTTAACCCTACAGGCAGATACGCAGTATTTT. The encoded protein is CASSLTLQADTQYF.

The chain has TRBV9 and TRBJ2-3, with TRBD2 matching 13 bases. Per germline, CDR1 SGDLS and CDR2 YYNGEE. V lost 4 bases, J lost 2 bases, and 4 bases stayed unmatched. The CDR3 loop spans 16 amino acids. CDR3 sequence (DNA): TGTGCCAGCAGCTTGACTAGCGGGAGGTCCACAGATACGCAGTATTTT. Translation: CASSLTSGRSTDTQYF. Filled out from reference TRBV9 and TRBJ2-3, the complete variable domain reads DSGVTQTPKHLITATGQRVTLRCSPRSGDLSVYWYQQSLDQGLQFLIQYYNGEERAKGNILERFSAQQFPDLHSELNLSSLELGDSALYFCASSLTSGRSTDTQYFGPGTRLTVL.

V is TRBV4-1 and J is TRBJ1-4; 8 bases agree with TRBD1. CDR3 size: 15 residues. In germline, CDR1 is MGHRA, CDR2 YSYEKL. With V trimmed by 1 base and J by 8 bases, 6 bases remained unmatched. The CDR3 loop is CASSQADRDVEKLFF. CDR3 nucleotides: TGCGCCAGCAGCCAAGCGGACAGGGATGTCGAAAAACTGTTTTTT.